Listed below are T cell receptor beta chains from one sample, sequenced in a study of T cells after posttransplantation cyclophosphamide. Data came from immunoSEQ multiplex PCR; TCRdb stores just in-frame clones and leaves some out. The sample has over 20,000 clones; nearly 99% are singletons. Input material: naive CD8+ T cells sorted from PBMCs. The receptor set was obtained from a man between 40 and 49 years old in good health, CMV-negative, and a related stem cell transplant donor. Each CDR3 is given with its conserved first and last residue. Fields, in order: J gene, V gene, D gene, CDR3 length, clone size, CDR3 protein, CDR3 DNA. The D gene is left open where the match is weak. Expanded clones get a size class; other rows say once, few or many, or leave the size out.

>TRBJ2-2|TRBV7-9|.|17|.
CASSLGLDRIDTGELFF
TGTGCCAGCAGCTTAGGACTTGACAGGATTGACACCGGGGAGCTGTTTTTT
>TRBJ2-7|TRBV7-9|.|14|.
CASSLTAGGDEQYF
TGTGCCAGCAGCTTAACGGCAGGAGGGGACGAGCAGTACTTC
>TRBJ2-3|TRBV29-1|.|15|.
CSVEMGGAGQDTQYF
TGCAGCGTTGAAATGGGGGGAGCGGGTCAAGATACGCAGTATTTT
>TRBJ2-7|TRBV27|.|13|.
CASSFDLSYEQYF
TGTGCCAGCAGTTTCGATTTATCCTACGAGCAGTACTTC
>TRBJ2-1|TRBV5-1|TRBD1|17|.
CASSLSGTGDLYNEQFF
TGCGCCAGCAGCTTGTCCGGGACAGGGGACCTCTACAATGAGCAGTTCTTC
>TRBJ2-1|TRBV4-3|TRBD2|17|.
CASSQDPTSGVNNEQFF
TGCGCCAGCAGCCAAGATCCGACTAGCGGGGTGAACAATGAGCAGTTCTTC
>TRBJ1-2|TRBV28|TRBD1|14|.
CASRPGQGRFGYTF
TGTGCCAGCAGGCCGGGACAGGGGCGTTTCGGCTACACCTTC
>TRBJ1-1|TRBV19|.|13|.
CASSWSLNTEAFF
TGTGCCAGTAGTTGGAGTCTGAACACTGAAGCTTTCTTT
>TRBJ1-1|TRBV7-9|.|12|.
CASSLGQSEAFF
TGTGCCAGCAGCTTGGGACAATCTGAAGCTTTCTTT
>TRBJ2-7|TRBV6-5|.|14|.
CASSYLRSSYEQYF
TGTGCCAGCAGTTACCTAAGGAGCTCCTACGAGCAGTACTTC
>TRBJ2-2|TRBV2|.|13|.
CAWPGSDTGELFF
TGTGCCTGGCCAGGGTCCGACACCGGGGAGCTGTTTTTT
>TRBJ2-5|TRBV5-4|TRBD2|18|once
CASSRIGTSGQVKETQYF
TGTGCCAGCAGCCGAATAGGGACTAGCGGGCAAGTTAAAGAGACCCAGTACTTC
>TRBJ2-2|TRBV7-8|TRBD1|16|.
CASSSPGQGRAGELFF
TGTGCCAGCAGCTCTCCGGGACAGGGGCGGGCCGGGGAGCTGTTTTTT
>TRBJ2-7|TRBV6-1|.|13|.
CASSLTGLYEQYF
TGTGCCAGCAGTTTAACAGGGCTCTACGAGCAGTACTTC
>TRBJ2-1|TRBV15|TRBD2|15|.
CATSRGARESGEQFF
TGTGCCACCAGCAGAGGGGCGCGGGAGAGTGGTGAGCAGTTCTTC
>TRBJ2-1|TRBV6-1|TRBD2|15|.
CATSPPSGYYNEQFF
TGTGCCACCTCTCCTCCTAGCGGATATTACAATGAGCAGTTCTTC
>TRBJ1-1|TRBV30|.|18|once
CAWSGTLWGSLMNTEAFF
TGTGCCTGGAGTGGGACCTTGTGGGGCTCCCTAATGAACACTGAAGCTTTCTTT
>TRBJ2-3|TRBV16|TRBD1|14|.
CASSPRGTGHTQYF
TGTGCCAGCAGCCCACGGGGGACAGGTCATACGCAGTATTTT
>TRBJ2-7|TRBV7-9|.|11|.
CASSRTSEQYF
TGTGCCAGCAGCCGTACTTCCGAGCAGTACTTC
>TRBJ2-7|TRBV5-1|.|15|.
CASSYGQSTGYEQYF
TGCGCCAGTTCATACGGACAGTCGACCGGCTACGAGCAGTACTTC
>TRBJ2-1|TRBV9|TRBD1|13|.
CASSLRGRNEQFF
TGTGCCAGCAGCCTCAGGGGGCGCAATGAGCAGTTCTTC
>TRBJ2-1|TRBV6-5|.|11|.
CASRHVYEQFF
TGTGCCAGCAGACACGTTTATGAGCAGTTCTTC
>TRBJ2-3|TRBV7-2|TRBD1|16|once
CASEDKPGQITDTQYF
TGTGCCAGCGAAGATAAACCGGGACAGATCACAGATACGCAGTATTTT
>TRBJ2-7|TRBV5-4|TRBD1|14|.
CASSWGQGGYEQYF
TGTGCCAGCAGCTGGGGACAGGGCGGCTACGAGCAGTACTTC
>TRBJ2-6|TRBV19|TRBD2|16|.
CASTSPGGDWANVLTF
TGTGCCAGTACCTCCCCCGGGGGGGACTGGGCCAACGTCCTGACTTTC
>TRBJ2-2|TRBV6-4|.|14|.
CASRRSEYTGELFF
TGTGCCAGCAGAAGGAGCGAATACACCGGGGAGCTGTTTTTT
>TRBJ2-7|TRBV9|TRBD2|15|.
CASSVASGGFYEQYF
TGTGCCAGCAGCGTAGCTAGCGGGGGATTCTACGAGCAGTACTTC
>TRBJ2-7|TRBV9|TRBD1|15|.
CASSQTGQGDYEQYF
TGTGCCAGCAGCCAGACGGGACAGGGGGACTACGAGCAGTACTTC
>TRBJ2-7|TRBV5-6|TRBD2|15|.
CASSFPGTRGDEQYF
TGTGCCAGCAGCTTCCCCGGGACTAGAGGAGACGAGCAGTACTTC
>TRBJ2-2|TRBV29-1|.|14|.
CSVDSRVGTGELFF
TGCAGCGTTGATTCGCGGGTCGGCACCGGGGAGCTGTTTTTT
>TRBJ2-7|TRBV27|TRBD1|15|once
CASSLVGQGSYEQYF
TGTGCCAGCAGTTTAGTTGGACAGGGGTCCTACGAGCAGTACTTC
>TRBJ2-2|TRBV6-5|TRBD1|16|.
CASSYSGDRANGELFF
TGTGCCAGCAGTTACTCGGGGGACAGGGCAAACGGGGAGCTGTTTTTT
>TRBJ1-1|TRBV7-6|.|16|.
CASSLDAVGGNTEAFF
TGTGCCAGCAGCTTAGATGCGGTAGGGGGGAACACTGAAGCTTTCTTT
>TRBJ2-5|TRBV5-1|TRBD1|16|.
CASSLPQDRYQETQYF
TGCGCCAGCAGCTTGCCCCAGGACAGGTACCAAGAGACCCAGTACTTC
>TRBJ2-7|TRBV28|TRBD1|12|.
CASSLDRGEQYF
TGTGCCAGCAGTTTAGACAGGGGCGAGCAGTACTTC
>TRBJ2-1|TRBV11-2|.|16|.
CASSLYSLSSYNEQFF
TGTGCCAGCAGCCTCTACAGTCTAAGCTCCTACAATGAGCAGTTCTTC
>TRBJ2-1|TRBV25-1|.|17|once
CASSEFFRGRRPDEQFF
TGTGCCAGCAGTGAGTTTTTCAGGGGAAGGCGGCCCGATGAGCAGTTCTTC
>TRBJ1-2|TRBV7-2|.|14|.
CASSSVPGNYGYTF
TGTGCCAGCAGCTCCGTACCAGGAAACTATGGCTACACCTTC
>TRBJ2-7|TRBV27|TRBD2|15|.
CASSYRLAGNYEQYF
TGTGCCAGCAGTTACCGACTAGCGGGGAACTACGAGCAGTACTTC
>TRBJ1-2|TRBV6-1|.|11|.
CASIQETGYTF
TGTGCCAGCATACAGGAGACTGGCTACACCTTC
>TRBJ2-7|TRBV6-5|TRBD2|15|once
CASSYAASGSREQYF
TGTGCCAGCAGTTACGCGGCTAGCGGGAGTCGGGAGCAGTACTTC
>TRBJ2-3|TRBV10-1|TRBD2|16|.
CASSSRTSWDTDTQYF
TGCGCCAGCAGTTCGAGGACTAGCTGGGACACAGATACGCAGTATTTT
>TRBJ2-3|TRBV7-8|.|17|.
CASSLVQKGAGTDTQYF
TGTGCCAGCAGCTTAGTCCAAAAAGGGGCAGGCACAGATACGCAGTATTTT
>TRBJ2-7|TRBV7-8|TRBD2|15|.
CASSFVLAGAYEQYF
TGTGCCAGCAGCTTCGTACTAGCGGGAGCCTACGAGCAGTACTTC
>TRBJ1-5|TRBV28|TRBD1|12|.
CASRQGYQPQHF
TGTGCCAGCAGACAGGGGTACCAGCCCCAGCATTTT
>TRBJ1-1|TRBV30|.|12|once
CARWGDRAEAFF
TGTGCCCGTTGGGGGGATAGAGCTGAAGCTTTCTTT
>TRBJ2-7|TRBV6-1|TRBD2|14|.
CASSEGTSGYEQYF
TGTGCCAGCAGTGAAGGGACTAGCGGATACGAGCAGTACTTC
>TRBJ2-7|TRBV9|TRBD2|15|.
CASSAGGLAVYEQYF
TGTGCCAGCAGCGCGGGTGGGCTAGCGGTCTACGAGCAGTACTTC
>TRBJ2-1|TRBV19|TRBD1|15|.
CASSGQGFKDNEQFF
TGTGCCAGTAGCGGACAGGGCTTTAAGGACAATGAGCAGTTCTTC
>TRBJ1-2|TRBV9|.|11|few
CASSATYGYTF
TGTGCCAGCAGCGCTACCTATGGCTACACCTTC
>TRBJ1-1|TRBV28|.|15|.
CASSFSGDLNTEAFF
TGTGCCAGCAGTTTTTCCGGAGACTTGAACACTGAAGCTTTCTTT
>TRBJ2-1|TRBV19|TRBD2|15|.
CASRSLTGGYNEQFF
TGTGCCAGTAGGTCACTAACGGGAGGATACAATGAGCAGTTCTTC
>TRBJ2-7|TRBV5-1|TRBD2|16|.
CASSLRTSGSSYEQYF
TGCGCCAGCAGCCTCAGGACTAGCGGGAGCTCCTACGAGCAGTACTTC
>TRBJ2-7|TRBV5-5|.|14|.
CASSFFRDSYEQYF
TGTGCCAGCAGCTTCTTCAGGGATTCCTACGAGCAGTACTTC
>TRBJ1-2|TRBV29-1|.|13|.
CSVGTTMNYGYTF
TGCAGCGTGGGGACAACAATGAACTATGGCTACACCTTC
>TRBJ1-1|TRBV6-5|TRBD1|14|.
CASSFTTGNPEAFF
TGTGCCAGCAGTTTTACGACAGGGAACCCTGAAGCTTTCTTT
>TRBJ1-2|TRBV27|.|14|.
CASSLGGGNYGYTF
TGTGCCAGCAGTTTAGGCGGGGGAAACTATGGCTACACCTTC
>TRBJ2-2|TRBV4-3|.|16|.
CASSQDPAGNTGELFF
TGCGCCAGCAGCCAAGACCCTGCGGGGAACACCGGGGAGCTGTTTTTT
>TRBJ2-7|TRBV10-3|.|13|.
CAITSGPSYEQYF
TGTGCCATCACCTCAGGGCCATCCTACGAGCAGTACTTC